This T cell receptor (beta chain) was retrieved from a study of metastatic and nonmetastatic thyroid tumors. The overall study: Blood and tumor or nodule tissue repertoires from malignant and benign thyroid patients were compared.

This CDR3 has 16 amino acids. Germline CDR1 SGHRS, CDR2 YFSETQ. Germline trimming cut 4 bases from V and 3 bases from J; bases unmatched to any gene: 12. TCRdb reprocessed the PCR reads using MiXCR. The table records around 17,000 clones, about 20% of them present only once. All patients reached thyroid surgery having received no treatment beforehand. Material: adjacent normal tissue. This chain uses TRBV5-1 with TRBJ2-7, with 8 bases that match TRBD2. The clonotype was recovered from a female donor with papillary thyroid cancer or a benign thyroid nodule (not recorded which). Some clones in this sample may be carry-over from other donors' samples. CDR3: CASSLLGRGEIYEQYF. The DNA of the CDR3 is TGCGCCAGCAGCCTCTTGGGGCGGGGGGAGATCTACGAGCAGTACTTC.